What follows are 27 T cell receptor beta chains derived from one specimen sequenced in a study of cytomegalovirus exposure and HLA in healthy donors. Researchers ran the PCR with 60 Vbeta and 13 Jbeta primers. The assay was immunoSEQ multiplex PCR, and TCRdb's table has in-frame clones only and misses some. The sample holds 250,000 to 350,000 clones, around 90% seen once. Specimen: PBMCs. These receptors all come from a woman aged 18-29 years in good health and CMV-seronegative.

V and J are TRBV2 and TRBJ2-7; 10 bases are a match to TRBD2. The CDR3 runs 15 residues. In germline, CDR1 is SNHLY, CDR2 FYNNEI. With V trimmed by 8 bases and J by 7 bases, 14 bases remained unmatched. In DNA, the CDR3 is TGTGCCAGCCCAAGGACTAGCGGATTCCTCGATGAGCAGTACTTC. This gives the protein CASPRTSGFLDEQYF.

The V call is TRBV7-9, the J call TRBJ1-2; no definite D call. With 6 bases removed from V and 4 bases from J, the gap between germline ends came to 15 bases. The CDR3 totals 14 residues. Germline assignment: CDR1 SEHNR and CDR2 FQNEAQ (reference sequence). The CDR3 is CASSRLQIVYGYTF. For the CDR3, the DNA is TGTGCCAGCAGTCGATTACAGATCGTCTATGGCTACACCTTC.

The chain joins TRBV10-3 to TRBJ2-7; TRBD2 aligns across 11 bases. CDR1 and CDR2 from the germline V gene are ENHRY and SYGVKD. The CDR3 is made up of 16 amino acids. Trimming cost V 4 bases and J 0 bases; bases outside gene matches: 5. This CDR3 reads CAISGLAGGSSYEQYF. CDR3 DNA: TGTGCCATCAGTGGGCTAGCGGGGGGAAGCTCCTACGAGCAGTACTTC.

J is TRBJ1-1 and V is TRBV4-1; tentatively, D is TRBD1 (6 bases). The V gene lost 3 bases and the J gene lost 6 bases, with 20 bases spanning the gap. From germline, CDR1 is MGHRA and CDR2 YSYEKL. The CDR3 extends over 16 amino acids. As DNA, the CDR3 is TGCGCCAGCAGCCACTCGGAATTAGGGACAACGGCTGAAGCTTTCTTT. Its protein is CASSHSELGTTAEAFF.

This sequence joins TRBV11-1 and TRBJ2-1; 7 bases align to TRBD2. This CDR3 comprises 15 residues. Per the germline V gene, CDR1 is SGHAT and CDR2 is FQDESV (reference sequence). Trimming removed 7 bases from V and 2 bases from J; junction bases left unmatched: 8. The DNA for the CDR3 is TGTGCCAGCACCCAGGGAGGGATCACCTACAATGAGCAGTTCTTC. Translated: CASTQGGITYNEQFF.

This sequence joins TRBV6-1 and TRBJ2-1; 13 bases fit TRBD2. V dropped 5 bases and J dropped 6; count of bases not matched to a gene: 4. CDR1 and CDR2 (germline): MNHNS, SASEGT. CDR3 length: 15 amino acids. CDR3 protein: CASSSLAGGRNEQFF. In DNA, the CDR3 is TGTGCCAGCAGTTCACTAGCGGGGGGGCGCAATGAGCAGTTCTTC.

A word on this clone: The sample carries other DNA sequences with the same CDR3. The rearrangement links TRBV11-2 to TRBJ2-7, with D perhaps TRBD1 (8 bases). Trimming shortened V by 2 bases and J by 2 bases, and 10 bases separated the two germline ends. CDR3 size: 14 residues. Germline values: CDR1 SGHAT, CDR2 FQNNGV. DNA for the CDR3: TGTGCCAGCAGCTTAACAGGGGGGGCCTACGAGCAGTACTTC. It codes for CASSLTGGAYEQYF. Supplemented by reference TRBV11-2 and TRBJ2-7, the full variable domain reads EAGVAQSPRYKIIEKRQSVAFWCNPISGHATLYWYQQILGQGPKLLIQFQNNGVVDDSQLPKDRFSAERLKGVDSTLKIQPAKLEDSAVYLCASSLTGGAYEQYFGPGTRLTVT.

This rearrangement joins TRBV6-5 to TRBJ1-2, with TRBD1 matching 9 bases. Germline assignment: CDR1 MNHEY and CDR2 SVGAGI. After removal of 4 bases from V and 4 bases from J, the junction contained 10 bases not matched to a gene. This CDR3 region has 16 residues. CDR3 nucleotides: TGTGCCAGCAGTTTAACCGGGACAGGGACTTTCTATGGCTACACCTTC. Its translation is CASSLTGTGTFYGYTF.

The chain is built from TRBV10-3 and TRBJ2-7; D is unresolved. Trimming cost V 2 bases and J 2 bases, with 7 bases left between them. The V gene's germline CDR1 is ENHRY and CDR2 SYGVKD. This CDR3 is 13 amino acids long. This CDR3 is CAISEGLTYEQYF. The CDR3 DNA reads TGTGCCATCAGTGAGGGCCTTACCTACGAGCAGTACTTC.

The chain has TRBV9 and TRBJ1-1, with D tentatively TRBD1 (5 bases). CDR3 length: 15 amino acids. Trimming left V 2 bases short and J 1 base short, with 12 bases between. The V gene's germline CDR1 is SGDLS and CDR2 YYNGEE. In DNA, the CDR3 is TGTGCCAGCAGCGTCGGGGGAGGATCGAACACTGAAGCTTTCTTT. It is translated as CASSVGGGSNTEAFF.

The chain has TRBV5-4 and TRBJ1-4, with D tentatively TRBD1 (6 bases). Germline V gene data show CDR1 as SGHNT and CDR2 as YYREEE (reference sequence). The CDR3 extends over 17 amino acids. The ends were cut back, 3 bases at V and 0 bases at J, with 15 bases in the middle. Here the CDR3 reads CASSSPREGATNEKLFF. In nucleotides, the CDR3 is TGTGCCAGCAGCTCCCCCAGGGAGGGGGCAACTAATGAAAAACTGTTTTTT. Supplemented by reference TRBV5-4 and TRBJ1-4, the full variable domain reads ETGVTQSPTHLIKTRGQQVTLRCSSQSGHNTVSWYQQALGQGPQFIFQYYREEENGRGNFPPRFSGLQFPNYSSELNVNALELDDSALYLCASSSPREGATNEKLFFGSGTQLSVL.

This clone was seen just once. The chain couples TRBV5-1 to TRBJ2-6; D remains ambiguous. The CDR3 sequence is 14 residues long. Trimming took off 6 bases at V and 0 bases at J, with 7 bases between the two ends. Germline lookup yields CDR1 SGHRS and CDR2 YFSETQ. CDR3 sequence: CASNPDSGANVLTF. The CDR3 DNA follows: TGCGCCAGCAACCCAGACTCTGGGGCCAACGTCCTGACTTTC.

In this sample, this clone turned up once. As DNA, the CDR3 is TGTGCCAGCAGCCCCCAGACTATCATCCATGAGCAGTTCTTC. Its translation is CASSPQTIIHEQFF. The chain couples TRBV13 to TRBJ2-1; the D gene is possibly TRBD2 (5 bases). Germline loops: CDR1 PRHDT, CDR2 FYEKMQ (reference sequence). The germline V and J ends were trimmed by 5 bases and 8 bases, with 16 bases remaining between them. The CDR3 extends over 14 amino acids.

The chain links TRBV19 to TRBJ1-1; tentatively, D is TRBD1 (5 bases). Deletions cut 7 bases from V and 1 base from J, with 10 bases between. This CDR3 is 13 amino acids long. Germline loops: CDR1 LNHDA, CDR2 SQIVND (reference sequence). The CDR3 DNA reads TGTGCCAGTATACGACAGACGAACACTGAAGCTTTCTTT. This codes for CASIRQTNTEAFF.

V usage is TRBV25-1 and J usage is TRBJ2-7, with D perhaps matching TRBD2 (6 bases). There are 15 residues in the CDR3. Germline V gene data show CDR1 as MGHDK and CDR2 as SYGVNS. Trimming pared 4 bases from V and 8 bases from J, leaving 21 bases between. The CDR3 nucleotides read TGTGCCAGCAGTGGGGGACCGGCGGGACGGGGTAAGCAGTACTTC. As protein: CASSGGPAGRGKQYF.

The chain is built from TRBV4-1 and TRBJ2-7, with TRBD2 matching over 9 bases. The CDR3 is 14 amino acids. Per germline, CDR1 MGHRA and CDR2 YSYEKL. Trimming at V came to 4 bases and at J to 1 base, leaving 2 bases not matched to a gene. CDR3 sequence: CASSRTSGSYEQYF. In DNA, the CDR3 is TGCGCCAGCAGCCGAACTAGCGGGTCCTACGAGCAGTACTTC.

The V call is TRBV11-2, the J call TRBJ1-1; TRBD1 matches at 11 bases. The CDR3 is 15 residues long. The trim removed 5 bases at V and 4 bases at J, leaving 6 bases unmatched. Germline CDR1 is SGHAT and CDR2 is FQNNGV. CDR3 DNA: TGTGCCAGCAGCAGAAGGGACAGGGGGAGCACTGAAGCTTTCTTT. Encoded protein: CASSRRDRGSTEAFF.

This clone came up a few times. The chain uses TRBV4-1 and TRBJ2-7; TRBD1 agrees at 7 bases. V dropped 4 bases and J dropped 1; count of bases not matched to a gene: 10. The germline V gene encodes CDR1 MGHRA and CDR2 YSYEKL. The CDR3 totals 16 residues. CDR3 in amino acids: CASSLVGQSFSYEQYF. CDR3 in DNA: TGCGCCAGCAGCCTAGTGGGACAGTCATTTTCCTACGAGCAGTACTTC.

This chain joins TRBV15 and TRBJ2-2; 12 positions agree with TRBD2. Germline CDR1 and CDR2: LNHNV and YYDKDF (reference sequence). Losses at the gene ends were 5 bases for V and 4 bases for J; bases not matched to a gene: 14. The CDR3 is made up of 19 amino acids. CDR3 loop: CATSWGGASGGASTGELFF. For the CDR3, the DNA is TGTGCCACCAGCTGGGGGGGAGCTAGCGGGGGGGCCAGCACCGGGGAGCTGTTTTTT.

This chain links TRBV14 with TRBJ1-2; 8 bases align to TRBD1. The ends lost 4 bases at V and 8 bases at J; junction bases unmatched: 15. The CDR3 covers 16 residues. The germline gives CDR1 SGHDN, CDR2 FVKESK. The CDR3 loop reads CASSLSYILTGEGYTF. The CDR3 DNA reads as TGTGCCAGCAGCCTATCCTACATTTTGACAGGGGAAGGCTACACCTTC.

CDR3 nucleotides: TGTGCCATCAGTGGAGGACTCGGAGAGACCCAGTACTTC. This translates into CAISGGLGETQYF. The rearrangement links TRBV10-3 to TRBJ2-5, with D possibly TRBD2 on 5 matching bases. This CDR3 region has 13 residues. Germline CDR1 ENHRY, CDR2 SYGVKD. Trimming took 4 bases from V and 4 from J, leaving 10 bases between them.

This rearrangement joins TRBV20-1 to TRBJ2-7; no reliable D call. The CDR3 sequence is 11 residues long. Germline CDR1 DFQATT, CDR2 SNEGSKA (reference sequence). Trimming pared 6 bases from V and 7 bases from J, leaving 13 bases between. CDR3 in DNA: TGCAGTGCCCAGGATAGTCGGGAGCAGTACTTC. It codes for CSAQDSREQYF.

The chain couples TRBV10-3 to TRBJ1-1, with a weak D call TRBD1 (6 bases). Trimming took 2 bases from V and 2 from J, leaving 15 bases between them. The CDR3 contains 16 residues. CDR1 is ENHRY, CDR2 SYGVKD, per germline. DNA for the CDR3: TGTGCCATCAGTGAGGGCCCCCAGGGGAGCAACACTGAAGCTTTCTTT. It specifies CAISEGPQGSNTEAFF.

The chain is built from TRBV30 and TRBJ1-2, with TRBD1 matching 9 bases. The CDR3 has 15 amino acids. Per the germline V gene, CDR1 is GTSNPN and CDR2 is SVGIG (reference sequence). V shed 8 bases and J 4 bases; nucleotides not matched to a gene: 14. The CDR3 protein is CAAITGTGFGYGYTF. CDR3 in DNA: TGTGCCGCGATCACCGGGACAGGGTTTGGCTATGGCTACACCTTC.

The sample holds one count of this clone. The CDR3 region is CASSRGVGPQYF. CDR3 in DNA: TGTGCCAGCAGCCGCGGCGTCGGCCCGCAGTATTTT. The chain employs TRBV5-6 and TRBJ2-3, with D unclear. In germline, CDR1 is SGHDT, CDR2 YYEEEE. V was shortened by 4 bases and J by 10 bases, with 13 bases between the two germline ends. The CDR3 loop spans 12 amino acids. The entire variable domain, with the rest obtained from reference TRBV5-6 and TRBJ2-3, is as follows: DAGVTQSPTHLIKTRGQQVTLRCSPKSGHDTVSWYQQALGQGPQFIFQYYEEEERQRGNFPDRFSGHQFPNYSSELNVNALLLGDSALYLCASSRGVGPQYFGPGTRLTVL.

The J gene is TRBJ2-1, the V gene TRBV7-2, with 10 bases that match TRBD2. Trimming removed 7 bases from V and 3 bases from J; junction bases left unmatched: 6. The CDR3 sequence is 15 residues long. CDR1 is SGHTA, CDR2 FQGNSA, per germline. DNA of the CDR3: TGTGCCAGCATCCTTAGCGGGGGGCTCTACAATGAGCAGTTCTTC. Translation gives CASILSGGLYNEQFF.

This clone was counted a few times. The V gene is TRBV15, the J gene TRBJ1-6; no reliable D call. Germline loops: CDR1 LNHNV, CDR2 YYDKDF (reference sequence). The V end was cut by 3 bases, the J end by 9 bases, with 12 bases between. The CDR3 length is 14 residues. The DNA for the CDR3 is TGTGCCACCAGCAGCGGGGATCAGGTTTCACCCCTCCACTTT. Its protein is CATSSGDQVSPLHF.